What follows are 18 T cell receptor beta chains derived from one specimen sequenced in a study of glioma-infiltrating T cells. Amplification of TCR alpha and beta CDR3 regions from RNA used iRepertoire nested multiplex PCR. TCRdb independently ran MiXCR on the multiplex PCR reads; one entry per CDR3 protein. The sample has under 130,000 distinct CDR3 sequences; around 28% are singletons. The material sequenced was glioma tissue, nonneoplastic brain tissue, or PBMCs (not recorded which). The receptors come from a human donor with low-grade glioma or glioblastoma, undergoing nonglioma brain surgery, or in good health (not recorded which).

This clonotype was recorded many times. The gene calls are TRBV6-6 and TRBJ1-2; 9 bases agree with TRBD1. The J segment lost 6 bases and the V segment lost 2 bases, leaving 7 bases of the junction unmatched. The CDR3 length is 15 residues. The germline gives CDR1 MNHNY, CDR2 SVGAGI (reference sequence). CDR3 residues: CASSYATGTGNGYTF. The CDR3, as DNA: TGTGCCAGCAGTTACGCCACCGGGACAGGGAATGGCTACACCTTC.

Only one count was recorded for this clonotype. With a much larger clone just one base away, this may be a read error. The chain uses TRBV20-1 and TRBJ2-7; maybe TRBD1 (6 bases). The CDR3 contains 12 residues. Germline V CDR1 and CDR2: DFQATT, SNEGSKA (reference sequence). The CDR3 protein is CSAPGTQYEKYF. The CDR3 nucleotides are TGCAGTGCTCCCGGGACACAATACGAGAAGTACTTC.

This clonotype was detected only once. This may come from a read error, since a much larger clone is one base off. The chain links TRBV7-9 to TRBJ1-1; TRBD1 might be the D (5 bases). Germline V gene data show CDR1 as SEHNR and CDR2 as FQNEAQ (reference sequence). V lost 2 bases, J lost 7 bases, and 11 bases lay in between. This CDR3 comprises 13 residues. CDR3 region: CASSLQGYSEAFF. The DNA of the CDR3 is TGTGCCAGCAGCTTACAGGGATACAGTGAAGCTTTCTTT.

In this sample, this clonotype turned up once. A much bigger clone sits one base away, suggesting this may be a read error. The chain joins TRBV6-9 to TRBJ1-2; 8 bases agree with TRBD1. From germline, CDR1 is MNHGY and CDR2 SVAAGI. This CDR3 spans 15 amino acids. This chain's CDR3 is CASSYLQGAPYCYTF. CDR3 coding DNA: TGTGCCAGCAGTTACCTTCAGGGGGCCCCCTATTGCTACACCTTC.

This clonotype was recorded at least ten times. V and J are TRBV28 and TRBJ2-7, with 7 bases identical to TRBD1. The CDR3 spans 15 residues. The V segment lost 6 bases and the J segment 7 bases; nucleotides outside the gene matches: 15. CDR1 is MDHEN, CDR2 SYDVKM, per germline. CDR3 nucleotide sequence: TGTGCCAGCAGCAGGGGTTCAACAGGGACAGAGGAGCAGTACTTC. This translates into CASSRGSTGTEEQYF. Full variable domain (outside the CDR3, taken from reference TRBV28 and TRBJ2-7): DVKVTQSSRYLVKRTGEKVFLECVQDMDHENMFWYRQDPGLGLRLIYFSYDVKMKEKGDIPEGYSVSREKKERFSLILESASTNQTSMYLCASSRGSTGTEEQYFGPGTRLTVT.

This clonotype was seen only a few times. The V and J genes are TRBV5-1 and TRBJ2-5, with 12 bases fitting TRBD2. CDR1 SGHRS and CDR2 YFSETQ come from the germline V gene. This CDR3 region has 15 residues. The J segment lost 5 bases and the V segment lost 0 bases, leaving 2 bases of the junction unmatched. The CDR3 is CASSLGTSGVETQYF. CDR3 DNA sequence: TGCGCCAGCAGCTTGGGGACTAGCGGGGTGGAGACCCAGTACTTC.

The gene calls are TRBV11-2 and TRBJ1-1; D not certain. The germline CDR1 and CDR2 sequences are SGHAT and FQNNGV. CDR3 size: 13 residues. Trimming removed 3 bases from V and 1 base from J, with 6 bases in between. The CDR3 is CASSFARNTEAFF. The CDR3, as DNA: TGTGCCAGCAGCTTCGCCAGGAACACTGAAGCTTTCTTT.

The chain is built from TRBV5-4 and TRBJ2-5; no clear D. The CDR3 runs to 15 residues. Trimming took 0 bases from V and 5 from J, leaving 14 bases between them. CDR1 and CDR2 from the germline V gene are SGHNT and YYREEE (reference sequence). The DNA for the CDR3 is TGTGCCAGCAGCTTGGAATGGAGTCAGGTCGAGACCCAGTACTTC. It translates to CASSLEWSQVETQYF.

With respect to this clonotype: A much larger clone differs by one base, so this may be a read error. V gene TRBV20-1 combines with J gene TRBJ1-4; D gene uncertain. This CDR3 is built from 15 residues. Germline CDR1 reads DFQATT; CDR2 reads SNEGSKA (reference sequence). The CDR3 sequence: CSAQTLGFKDEELFF. The CDR3 DNA follows: TGCAGTGCCCAGACACTGGGGTTTAAGGATGAAGAACTGTTTTTT.

In this sample, this clonotype turned up a few times. The rearrangement uses TRBV7-2 and TRBJ1-2; possibly TRBD1 for D (5 bases). The V end lost 5 bases, the J end lost 4 bases, and 14 bases lay between the germline ends. Germline V gene lookup returns CDR1 SGHTA and CDR2 FQGNSA. The CDR3 extends over 14 amino acids. DNA for the CDR3: TGTGCCAGCAGCCCGACCGTGGGGCTCTATGGCTACACCTTC. It yields the protein CASSPTVGLYGYTF.

This clonotype was counted many times. V usage is TRBV7-2 and J usage is TRBJ2-1, with TRBD1 matching over 10 bases. CDR3 length equals 16 residues. Losses at the gene ends were 5 bases for V and 1 base for J; bases not matched to a gene: 5. CDR1 is SGHTA, CDR2 FQGNSA, per germline. CDR3 in amino acids: CASSARDRGSYNEQFF. CDR3 coding DNA: TGTGCCAGCAGCGCCCGGGACAGGGGTTCCTACAATGAGCAGTTCTTC.

The V gene is TRBV7-6, the J gene TRBJ2-3; 7 nucleotides agree with TRBD1. This CDR3 comprises 14 residues. The trim removed 7 bases at V and 2 bases at J, leaving 6 bases unmatched. CDR1 SGHVS and CDR2 FNYEAQ come from the germline V gene. CDR3 DNA: TGTGCCAGCATCCCGACAGGGTTCACAGATACGCAGTATTTT. Its translation is CASIPTGFTDTQYF.

This chain connects TRBV5-1 to TRBJ2-4, with D uncertain. The CDR3 is made up of 14 amino acids. The germline gives CDR1 SGHRS, CDR2 YFSETQ. V was cut by 5 bases and J by 8 bases, with 17 bases left in between. The CDR3 reads CASSSAGPRDIQYF. The CDR3 DNA reads as TGCGCCAGCAGTTCTGCCGGTCCTCGGGACATTCAGTACTTC.

Ten or more counts support this clonotype. This chain uses TRBV20-1 with TRBJ1-1; 10 bases align to TRBD1. The CDR3 is 14 residues long. Per germline, CDR1 DFQATT and CDR2 SNEGSKA (reference sequence). V shed 3 bases, J shed 3 bases, and the junction held 4 bases outside the gene matches. The DNA for the CDR3 is TGCAGTGCTAGCACCGGGACAGGGGACACTGAAGCTTTCTTT. This codes for CSASTGTGDTEAFF.

The chain is built from TRBV9 and TRBJ2-1; unclear D gene. Trimming removed 0 bases from V and 5 bases from J, with 6 bases in between. The germline gives CDR1 SGDLS, CDR2 YYNGEE. The CDR3 loop spans 13 amino acids. The CDR3 protein is CASSVGGDNEQFF. CDR3 nucleotides: TGTGCCAGCAGCGTAGGTGGCGACAATGAGCAGTTCTTC.

Only a few counts were recorded for this clonotype. A much larger clone differs by one base, so this may be a read error. V gene TRBV28 combines with J gene TRBJ2-7; D may be TRBD1 (6 bases). The germline V gene has CDR1 MDHEN and CDR2 SYDVKM. This CDR3 comprises 13 residues. CDR3 residues: CTSSFLHRDTCLF. In nucleotides, the CDR3 is TGTACCAGCAGTTTTCTACACCGGGACACCTGCTTATTC.

This clonotype was observed many times. The chain has TRBV20-1 and TRBJ1-1; D call uncertain. Looked up from germline, CDR1 is DFQATT and CDR2 is SNEGSKA (reference sequence). CDR3 length: 15 amino acids. The V and J ends lost 3 bases and 0 bases respectively, with 14 bases between them. CDR3: CSASAGRAMNTEAFF. The CDR3, as DNA: TGCAGTGCTAGTGCCGGGAGGGCGATGAACACTGAAGCTTTCTTT.

In the case of this clonotype: This may be a read error: a much more frequent sequence differs by one nucleotide. The CDR3 end shows no conserved phenylalanine or tryptophan, and so a read error is likely. CDR3 sequence (DNA): TGTGCCAGCAGCCAATCCGGGCGGGTGAACACTGAAGCTTTCCTT. Translated, it gives CASSQSGRVNTEAFL. This sequence joins TRBV4-2 and TRBJ1-1; D gene uncertain. The V end lost 2 bases, the J end lost 0 bases, and 10 bases lay between the germline ends. Germline CDR1 LGHNA, CDR2 YNFKEQ. This CDR3 has 15 amino acids.